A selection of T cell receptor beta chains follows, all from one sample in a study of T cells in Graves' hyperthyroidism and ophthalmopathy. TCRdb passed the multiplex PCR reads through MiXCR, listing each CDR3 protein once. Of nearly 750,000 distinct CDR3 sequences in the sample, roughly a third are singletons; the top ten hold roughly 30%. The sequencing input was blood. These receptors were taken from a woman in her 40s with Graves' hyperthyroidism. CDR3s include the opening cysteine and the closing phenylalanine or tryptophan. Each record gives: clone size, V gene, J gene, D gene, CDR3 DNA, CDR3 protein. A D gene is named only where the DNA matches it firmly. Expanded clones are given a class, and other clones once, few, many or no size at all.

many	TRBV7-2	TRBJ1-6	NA	TGTGCCAGCAGCTTCCAAAGCTCCTATAATTCACCCCTCCACTTT	CASSFQSSYNSPLHF
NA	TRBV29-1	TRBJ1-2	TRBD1	TGCAGCGTGGAAACGGGACAGGGGTTTGACTATGGCTACACCTTC	CSVETGQGFDYGYTF
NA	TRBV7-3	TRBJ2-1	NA	TGTGCCAGCAGCTCCATTGGTCCCTACAATGAGCAGTTCTTC	CASSSIGPYNEQFF
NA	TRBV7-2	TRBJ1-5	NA	TGTGCCAGCAGCCGGGACGTCGACAGGAGCAATCAGCCCCAGCATTTT	CASSRDVDRSNQPQHF
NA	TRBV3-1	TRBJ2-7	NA	TGTGCCAGCAGCCAAGATGTGGGCGAGCAGTACTTC	CASSQDVGEQYF
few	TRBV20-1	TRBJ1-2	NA	TGCAGTGCTAGAGATCCCGTCTCGACGGACAGAGCTAACTATGGCTACACCTTC	CSARDPVSTDRANYGYTF
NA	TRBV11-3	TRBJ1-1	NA	TGTGCCAGCAGGCCTAATTGGACCCCGCTGAACACTGAAGCTTTCTTT	CASRPNWTPLNTEAFF
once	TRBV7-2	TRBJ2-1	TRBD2	TGTGCCAGCAGCCATGGACTAGGGCCGGCTGAGCAGTTCTTC	CASSHGLGPAEQFF
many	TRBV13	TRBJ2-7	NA	TGTGCCAGCAGAGGGGCTAGCGACTACGAGCAGTACTTC	CASRGASDYEQYF
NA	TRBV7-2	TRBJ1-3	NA	TGTGCCAGCAGCTTACAACGGGCCGGGTTCGACACCATATATTTT	CASSLQRAGFDTIYF
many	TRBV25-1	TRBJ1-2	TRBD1	TGTGCCATGGCCGGGACAGGTAATGTGTATGGCTACACCTTC	CAMAGTGNVYGYTF
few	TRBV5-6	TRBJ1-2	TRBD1	TGTGCCAGCAGCTTGGCAGGGGGCTTCTATGGCTACACCTTC	CASSLAGGFYGYTF
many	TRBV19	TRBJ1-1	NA	TGTGCCAGTAGTATCGGACAGCCCAACACTGAAGCTTTCTTT	CASSIGQPNTEAFF
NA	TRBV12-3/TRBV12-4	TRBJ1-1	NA	TGTGCCAGCAGTCGAGGGTTCGCTGAAGCTTTCTTT	CASSRGFAEAFF
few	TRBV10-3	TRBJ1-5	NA	TGTGCCAGCAACACAGGACGTCCGTTTAGCAATCAGCCCCAGCATTTT	CASNTGRPFSNQPQHF
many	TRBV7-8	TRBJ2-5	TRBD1	TGTGCCAGCAGCCCACGGGACAGGGGGGGAGAGACCCAGTACTTC	CASSPRDRGGETQYF
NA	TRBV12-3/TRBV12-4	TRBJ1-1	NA	TGTGCCAGCAGCGTAGGATTGGGACGGGGGACTGAAGCTTTCTTT	CASSVGLGRGTEAFF
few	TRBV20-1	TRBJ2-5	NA	TGCAGTGCTATTCACACTCAGGAAGAGACCCAGTACTTC	CSAIHTQEETQYF
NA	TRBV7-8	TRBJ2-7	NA	TGTGCCAGCAGTTTAGTCCCGATAGACCACGAGCAGTACTTC	CASSLVPIDHEQYF
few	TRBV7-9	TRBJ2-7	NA	TGCGCCAGCAGCCAAGGGTTCCGCGGGAATGGGTACGAGCAGTACTTC	CASSQGFRGNGYEQYF
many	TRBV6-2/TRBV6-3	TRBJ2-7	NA	TGTGCCAGCAGTTACTCGGCTAGCACCTACGAGCAGTACTTC	CASSYSASTYEQYF
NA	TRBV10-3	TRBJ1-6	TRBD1	TGTGCCATCAATCGGACAGGGGAAGGTTCACCCCTCCACTTT	CAINRTGEGSPLHF
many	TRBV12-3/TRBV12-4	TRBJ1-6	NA	TGTGCCAGCAGCTTAGAAGGGTCACCCCTCCACTTT	CASSLEGSPLHF
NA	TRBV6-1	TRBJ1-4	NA	TGTGCCGGCAGTGTTAATGAAAAACTGTTTTTT	CAGSVNEKLFF
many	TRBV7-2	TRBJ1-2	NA	TGTGCCAGCAGCTTAGGAAGCTATGACTACACCTTC	CASSLGSYDYTF
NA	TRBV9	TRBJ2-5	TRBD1	TGTGCCAGCAGCGGTACAGGGGCAATGGAGACCCAGTACTTC	CASSGTGAMETQYF
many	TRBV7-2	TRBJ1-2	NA	TGTGCCAGCAGCTTAGTGCCTATTGGCACAGACTATGGCTACACCTTC	CASSLVPIGTDYGYTF
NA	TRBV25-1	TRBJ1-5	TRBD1	TGTGCCAGCAGTGGGACAGGGGTTGGTGGCAATCAGCCCCAGCATTTT	CASSGTGVGGNQPQHF
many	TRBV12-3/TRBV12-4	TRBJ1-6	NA	TGTGCCAGCCCTTTGGCTGCGGAACGTTCACCCCTCCACTTT	CASPLAAERSPLHF
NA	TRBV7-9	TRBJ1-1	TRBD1	TGTGCCAGCAGCCCCGGACAGGGACGCGGAAGAACTGAAGCTTTCTTT	CASSPGQGRGRTEAFF
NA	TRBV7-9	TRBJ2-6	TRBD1	TGTGCCAGCAGCTCTGGACAGGGTAATTACGTCTTCTTCTCTGGGGCCAACGTCCTGACTTTC	CASSSGQGNYVFFSGANVLTF
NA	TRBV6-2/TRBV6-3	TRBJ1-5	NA	TGTGCCAGCAGTTTCGGCCATCAGCCCCAGCATTTT	CASSFGHQPQHF
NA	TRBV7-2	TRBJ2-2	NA	TGTGCCAGCAGCTTCAGGACTCAAGATAACACCGGGGAGCTGTTTTTT	CASSFRTQDNTGELFF
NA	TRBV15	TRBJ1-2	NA	TGTGCCACCAGCAGTGAGCACAGGGATAAGTATGGCTACACCTTC	CATSSEHRDKYGYTF
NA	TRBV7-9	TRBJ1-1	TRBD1	TGTGCCAGCAGGGCGGACAGGGGGAACACTGAAGCTTTCTTT	CASRADRGNTEAFF
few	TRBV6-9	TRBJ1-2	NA	TGTGCCAGCAGTTACTCGCCCGTACCCTATGGCTACACCTTC	CASSYSPVPYGYTF
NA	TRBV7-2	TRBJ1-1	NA	TGTGCCAGCAGGGGGTTCGGGGGGCGTCGGAACACTGAAGCTTTCTTT	CASRGFGGRRNTEAFF
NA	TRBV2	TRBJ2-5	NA	TGTGCGAGCAGTTCCCAGGGGGGTGGGGGAGAGACCCAGTACTTC	CASSSQGGGGETQYF
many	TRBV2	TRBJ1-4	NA	TGTGCCAGCAGTGAAGGGACGGTTAATGAAAAACTGTTTTTT	CASSEGTVNEKLFF
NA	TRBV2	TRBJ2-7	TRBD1	TGTGCCAGCAGCCCTACGACAGGGATGTGGGAGCAGTACTTC	CASSPTTGMWEQYF
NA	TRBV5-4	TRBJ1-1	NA	TGTGCCAGCAGCTTGGGGGGGGCCGCTGACACTGAAGCTTTCTTT	CASSLGGAADTEAFF
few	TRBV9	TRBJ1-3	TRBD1	TGTGCCAGCAGCGTTGGACGGACAGGGGGCTCTGGAAACACCATATATTTT	CASSVGRTGGSGNTIYF
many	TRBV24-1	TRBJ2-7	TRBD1	TGTGCCACCAGTGATTTGGGACAGGGGGCGTACGAGCAGTACTTC	CATSDLGQGAYEQYF
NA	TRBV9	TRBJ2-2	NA	TGTGCCAGCAGCGTCCAAGGGTGGGTCGATTTTGCCGGGGAGCTGTTTTTT	CASSVQGWVDFAGELFF
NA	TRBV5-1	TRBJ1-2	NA	TGCGCCAGCAGCTCCGGGACTTTCAGCTTCCCTAACTATGGCTACACCTTC	CASSSGTFSFPNYGYTF
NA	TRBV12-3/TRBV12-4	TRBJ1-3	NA	TGTGCCAGCGGCCCTCAGGGGTCTGGAAACACCATATATTTT	CASGPQGSGNTIYF
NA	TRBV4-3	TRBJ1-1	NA	TGCGCCAGCAGCCAAGTACAGGGACCAGCTTTCTTT	CASSQVQGPAFF
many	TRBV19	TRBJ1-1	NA	TGTGCCAGTAGCACCATGGGGGCTCAAAGTGAAGCTTTCTTT	CASSTMGAQSEAFF
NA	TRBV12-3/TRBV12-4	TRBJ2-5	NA	TGTGCCAGCAATGATGGAGTTTTGCAAGAGACCCAGTACTTC	CASNDGVLQETQYF
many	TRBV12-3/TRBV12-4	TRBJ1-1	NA	TGTGCCAGCAGTTTCGGTTCTGAAGCTTTCTTT	CASSFGSEAFF
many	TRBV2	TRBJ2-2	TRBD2	TGTGCCAGCAGTGAGCGGGGGGTAAACACCGGGGAGCTGTTTTTT	CASSERGVNTGELFF
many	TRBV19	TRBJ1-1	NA	TGTGCCAGTCTAAGGGAGGGGGAAGCTTTCTTT	CASLREGEAFF
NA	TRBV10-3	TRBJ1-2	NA	TGTGCCATCAGTAACAGCGGGTACAGCGACCTATATGGCTACACCTTC	CAISNSGYSDLYGYTF
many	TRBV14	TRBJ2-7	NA	TGTGCCAGCAGCCACCAAGGACATCCCTACGAGCAGTACTTC	CASSHQGHPYEQYF
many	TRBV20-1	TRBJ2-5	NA	TGCAGTGCTAGGCGGCATTTGGTCGGCTCGTACCAAGAGACCCAGTACTTC	CSARRHLVGSYQETQYF